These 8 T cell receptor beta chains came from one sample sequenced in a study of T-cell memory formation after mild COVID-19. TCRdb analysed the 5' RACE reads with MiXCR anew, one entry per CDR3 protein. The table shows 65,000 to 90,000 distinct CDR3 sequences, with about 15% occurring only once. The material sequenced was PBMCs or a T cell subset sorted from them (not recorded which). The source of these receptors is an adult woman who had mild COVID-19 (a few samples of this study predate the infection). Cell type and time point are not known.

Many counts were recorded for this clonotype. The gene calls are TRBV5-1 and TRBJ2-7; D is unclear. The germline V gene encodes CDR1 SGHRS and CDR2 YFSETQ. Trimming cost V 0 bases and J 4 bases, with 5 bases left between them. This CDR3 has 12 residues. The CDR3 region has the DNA TGCGCCAGCAGCTTGGTAGAATACGAGCAGTACTTC. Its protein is CASSLVEYEQYF.

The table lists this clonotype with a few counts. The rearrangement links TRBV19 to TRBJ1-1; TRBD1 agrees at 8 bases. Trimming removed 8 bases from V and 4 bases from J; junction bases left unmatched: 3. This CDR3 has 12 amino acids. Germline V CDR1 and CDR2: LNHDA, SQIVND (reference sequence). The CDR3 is CASRRGLTEAFF. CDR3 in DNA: TGTGCCAGTCGCAGGGGGCTCACTGAAGCTTTCTTT.

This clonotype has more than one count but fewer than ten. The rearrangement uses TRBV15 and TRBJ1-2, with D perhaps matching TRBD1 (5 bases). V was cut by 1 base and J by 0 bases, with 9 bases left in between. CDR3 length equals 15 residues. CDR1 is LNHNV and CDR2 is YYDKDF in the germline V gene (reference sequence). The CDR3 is CATSRGQSPNYGYTF. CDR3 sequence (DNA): TGTGCCACCAGCAGAGGACAGTCCCCTAACTATGGCTACACCTTC.

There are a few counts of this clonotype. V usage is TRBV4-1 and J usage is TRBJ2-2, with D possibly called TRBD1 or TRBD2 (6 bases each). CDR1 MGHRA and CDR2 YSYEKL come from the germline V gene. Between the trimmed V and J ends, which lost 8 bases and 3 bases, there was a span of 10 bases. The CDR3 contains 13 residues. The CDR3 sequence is CASHREDTGELFF. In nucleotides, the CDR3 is TGCGCCAGCCACAGGGAGGACACCGGGGAGCTGTTTTTT.

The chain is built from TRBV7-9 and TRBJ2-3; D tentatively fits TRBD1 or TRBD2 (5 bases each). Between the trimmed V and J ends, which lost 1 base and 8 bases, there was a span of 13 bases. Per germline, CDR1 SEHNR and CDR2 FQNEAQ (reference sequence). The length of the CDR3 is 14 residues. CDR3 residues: CASSLVTGTPTQYF. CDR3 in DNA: TGTGCCAGCAGCTTAGTGACCGGGACCCCTACGCAGTATTTT.

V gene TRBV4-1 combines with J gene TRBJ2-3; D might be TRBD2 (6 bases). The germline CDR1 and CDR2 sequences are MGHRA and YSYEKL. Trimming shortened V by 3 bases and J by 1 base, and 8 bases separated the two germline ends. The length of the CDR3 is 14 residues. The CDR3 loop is CASSQVAGTDTQYF. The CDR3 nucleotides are TGCGCCAGCAGCCAGGTAGCGGGCACAGATACGCAGTATTTT.

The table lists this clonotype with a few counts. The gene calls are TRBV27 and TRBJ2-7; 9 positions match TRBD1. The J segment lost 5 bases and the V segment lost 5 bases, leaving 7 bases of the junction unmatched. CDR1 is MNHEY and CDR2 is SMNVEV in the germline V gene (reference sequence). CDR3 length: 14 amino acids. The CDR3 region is CASSPRDRAHEQYF. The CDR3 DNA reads TGTGCCAGCAGTCCCCGGGACAGGGCTCACGAGCAGTACTTC.

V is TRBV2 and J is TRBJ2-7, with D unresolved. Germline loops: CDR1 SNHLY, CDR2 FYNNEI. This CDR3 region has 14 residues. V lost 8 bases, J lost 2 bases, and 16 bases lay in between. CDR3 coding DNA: TGTGCCAGCTCCGAGGCATACTCCACCTACGAGCAGTACTTC. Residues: CASSEAYSTYEQYF. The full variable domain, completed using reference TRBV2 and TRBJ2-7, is EPEVTQTPSHQVTQMGQEVILRCVPISNHLYFYWYRQILGQKVEFLVSFYNNEISEKSEIFDDQFSVERPDGSNFTLKIRSTKLEDSAMYFCASSEAYSTYEQYFGPGTRLTVT.